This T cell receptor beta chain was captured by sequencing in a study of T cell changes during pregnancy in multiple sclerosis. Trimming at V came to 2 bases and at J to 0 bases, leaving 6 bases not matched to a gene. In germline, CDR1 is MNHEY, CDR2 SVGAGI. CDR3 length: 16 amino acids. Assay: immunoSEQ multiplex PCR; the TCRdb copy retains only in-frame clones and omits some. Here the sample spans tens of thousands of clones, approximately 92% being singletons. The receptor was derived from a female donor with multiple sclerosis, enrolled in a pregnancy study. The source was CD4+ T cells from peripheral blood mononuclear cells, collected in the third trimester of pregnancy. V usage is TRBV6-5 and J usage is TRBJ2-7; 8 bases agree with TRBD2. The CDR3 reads CASSYAFGGVSYEQYF. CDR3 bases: TGTGCCAGCAGTTACGCATTCGGGGGGGTCTCCTACGAGCAGTACTTC.